One and the same sample provided the 3 T cell receptor beta chains below, sequenced in a study of neurological immune-mediated disorders. A single record per CDR3 protein comes from TCRdb applying MiXCR to the 5' RACE reads. The sample includes 77,000 or so distinct CDR3 sequences, roughly 9% seen only once; the top ten take 1.5% to 2%. The sample comprised PBMCs. The receptor source for this set is a man aged 50 to 59 in good health.

This clonotype was observed at least ten times. The V gene is TRBV7-9, the J gene TRBJ2-7; D could derive from TRBD1 or TRBD2 (5 bases each). The CDR3 totals 14 residues. Germline V gene lookup returns CDR1 SEHNR and CDR2 FQNEAQ (reference sequence). With 2 bases removed from V and 1 base from J, the gap between germline ends came to 9 bases. This CDR3 is CASSLSWGSYEQYF. The CDR3 nucleotides read TGTGCCAGCAGCTTATCGTGGGGGTCCTACGAGCAGTACTTC.

This clonotype has at least ten counts. The chain couples TRBV13 to TRBJ2-7; no clear D gene. Per germline, CDR1 PRHDT and CDR2 FYEKMQ (reference sequence). The CDR3 spans 13 residues. V was clipped by 2 bases and J by 3 bases, with 8 bases between them. In nucleotides, the CDR3 is TGTGCCAGCAGCTTACGGTACGACTACGAGCAGTACTTC. Its protein product is CASSLRYDYEQYF.

This clonotype showed up many times. The chain combines TRBV20-1 with TRBJ2-2, with TRBD2 matching 10 bases. This CDR3 spans 16 amino acids. CDR1 and CDR2 (germline): DFQATT, SNEGSKA (reference sequence). The ends lost 3 bases at V and 0 bases at J; junction bases unmatched: 4. CDR3 loop: CSASSGLAANTGELFF. CDR3 nucleotides: TGCAGTGCTAGCAGTGGACTAGCGGCGAACACCGGGGAGCTGTTTTTT.